A selection of T cell receptor beta chains follows, all from one sample in a study of CD8+CD57+ T cells in acquired aplastic anemia. TCRdb passed the reads through MiXCR, listing each CDR3 protein once. The sample has over 250,000 distinct CDR3 sequences, 56% seen once. Sample: sorted CD4+, CD8+, or CD8+CD57+ T cells (not recorded which) from PBMCs. The receptors were sampled from a human donor with aplastic anemia. The CDR3 runs from the conserved cysteine through the conserved F or W. D genes are given only for firm matches. The size field is filled for only some rows; it gives once, few, many or a size class.

J gene | D gene | clone size | V gene | CDR3 DNA | CDR3 protein
TRBJ1-1 | NA | NA | TRBV27 | TGTGCCGGCAGTCAAACCCGAATGAACACTGAAGCTTTCTTT | CAGSQTRMNTEAFF
TRBJ2-7 | TRBD2 | NA | TRBV24-1 | TGTGCCACCTCCCTAGGGGAGGGCTACGAGCAGTACTTC | CATSLGEGYEQYF
TRBJ1-1 | TRBD1 | NA | TRBV20-1 | TGCAGTGCTAGCGGCGCCGGACAGGGGACCGAGAACACTGAAGCTTTCTTT | CSASGAGQGTENTEAFF
TRBJ2-7 | NA | once | TRBV7-9 | TGTGCCAGCAGCCACGGACTACCCGAGCAGTACTTC | CASSHGLPEQYF
TRBJ2-1 | NA | many | TRBV12-3/TRBV12-4 | TGTGCCAGCACCCTGTGGGGGGCGCACAATGAGCAGTTCTTC | CASTLWGAHNEQFF
TRBJ1-2 | NA | NA | TRBV6-4 | TGTGCCAGCAGTGACTCTGCGACAGGAGCTAACTATGGCTACACCTTC | CASSDSATGANYGYTF
TRBJ1-1 | NA | NA | TRBV7-8 | TGTGCCAGCAGCTCCAGGGGTACTGAAGCTTTCTTT | CASSSRGTEAFF
TRBJ1-2 | NA | NA | TRBV29-1 | TGCAGCGTTGTTGTTCCGGGGCGAGGCTACACCTTC | CSVVVPGRGYTF
TRBJ2-1 | TRBD2 | many | TRBV10-1 | TGCGCCAGCAGTGCCAGCGGGGATGGGAATGAGCAGTTCTTC | CASSASGDGNEQFF
TRBJ1-5 | NA | many | TRBV15 | TGTGCCACCAGCAGAGACATCGCTAGCAATCAGCCCCAGCATTTT | CATSRDIASNQPQHF
TRBJ2-7 | NA | NA | TRBV5-1 | TGCGCCAGCAGCAAGGACGGAGAGGTGGCGAGGTACTTC | CASSKDGEVARYF
TRBJ2-3 | NA | NA | TRBV10-1 | TGCGCCAGCAGTGGAGAATCGGACAGACCTTACACAGATACGCAGTATTTT | CASSGESDRPYTDTQYF
TRBJ2-1 | TRBD2 | many | TRBV20-1 | TGCAGTGCGGGAGCGGGGGGGTTGATGTTGAATGAGCAGTTCTTC | CSAGAGGLMLNEQFF
TRBJ1-2 | TRBD1 | few | TRBV24-1 | TGTGCCACCAGTGACGTGGACAGGGGCTATGGCTACACCTTC | CATSDVDRGYGYTF
TRBJ2-1 | TRBD2 | NA | TRBV7-9 | TGTGCCAGCAGCTTGTGGCTAGCGGGAGTCAATGAGCAGTTCTTC | CASSLWLAGVNEQFF